Listed here are 5 T cell receptor beta chains from one sample, sequenced in a study of blood T cell repertoires in COVID-19. Libraries were prepared by immunoSEQ multiplex PCR; TCRdb keeps only in-frame clonotypes and omits some of them. The repertoire holds about 180,000 clones, with about three quarters as singletons. Sequencing input: peripheral blood. The receptors stem from a woman older than 75 with COVID-19, enrolled during active disease.

The chain is built from TRBV4-1 and TRBJ2-2; maybe TRBD2 (5 bases). V was clipped by 1 base and J by 5 bases, with 8 bases between them. The germline V gene has CDR1 MGHRA and CDR2 YSYEKL. The CDR3 totals 14 residues. CDR3 sequence reads: CASSQGRGTGELFF. The DNA for the CDR3 is TGCGCCAGCAGCCAAGGTAGAGGGACCGGGGAGCTGTTTTTT.

This clone was counted only a few times. This chain uses TRBV13 with TRBJ2-7; possibly TRBD2 for D (5 bases). CDR3 size: 14 residues. The germline V and J ends were trimmed by 1 base and 5 bases, with 12 bases remaining between them. Germline V CDR1 and CDR2: PRHDT, FYEKMQ (reference sequence). The DNA for the CDR3 is TGTGCCAGCAGCTTAGCCGGGAATAAAAACGAGCAGTACTTC. It encodes CASSLAGNKNEQYF.

V is TRBV21-1 and J is TRBJ2-1; TRBD2, the D gene given by the table, was not confirmed from the DNA. TRBV21-1 is assigned pseudogene status. This CDR3 is 17 amino acids long. CDR3 protein: CASSKGGLAETYNEQFF. In DNA, the CDR3 is TGTGCCAGCAGCAAAGGGGGACTAGCGGAAACTTACAATGAGCAGTTCTTC.

This clone was detected many times. This chain uses TRBV5-1 with TRBJ2-5; TRBD2 matches 8 bases. CDR3 size: 14 residues. V gave up 4 bases and J gave up 5 bases; unmatched junction bases: 7. Germline V gene lookup returns CDR1 SGHRS and CDR2 YFSETQ. The CDR3 loop reads CASSLGTSDETQYF. Written as DNA, the CDR3 is TGCGCCAGCAGCCTAGGGACTAGTGATGAGACCCAGTACTTC.

The chain is built from TRBV3-1 (or the pseudogene TRBV3-2) and TRBJ2-3, with D possibly matching TRBD2 (5 bases). The CDR3 is 14 residues long. From germline, CDR1 is LGHDT and CDR2 YNNKEL (reference sequence). Between the trimmed V and J ends, which lost 2 bases and 3 bases, there was a span of 9 bases. CDR3 amino acids: CASSQPSPTDTQYF. In DNA, the CDR3 is TGTGCCAGCAGCCAACCTAGCCCGACAGATACGCAGTATTTT.